This T cell receptor (beta chain) was documented in a study of blood T cell repertoires in COVID-19. On the study more broadly: T cells, B-cell-depleted T cells, or PBMCs provided the cDNA or gDNA that served as material.

CDR1 and CDR2 from the germline V gene are SGDLS and YYNGEE. V was shortened by 0 bases and J by 4 bases, with 10 bases between the two germline ends. CDR3 size: 15 residues. The study drew participants aged about 18 to 90 years from under 30 US areas. Grouping used clinical history reported by participants in a survey and questionnaire. In the study's own analysis: Quantification of nucleated cells was approximated via reference gene primer amplification. Clones were read by immunoSEQ multiplex PCR, and TCRdb kept only the in-frame ones, dropping some. V and J calls and clone size are copied from that table; D and trimming were computed from the DNA. The profile covers about 310,000 clones, with about 87% appearing a single time and 8.9% taken by the ten largest.

This clonotype was obtained from a woman under 30 who had recovered from COVID-19. The V call is TRBV9, the J call TRBJ2-2, with D possibly matching TRBD2 (6 bases). The sample consisted of PBMCs or T cells enriched from blood (not recorded which). The chain's CDR3 is CASSVGREGTGELFF. The DNA for the CDR3 is TGTGCCAGCAGCGTAGGGCGGGAAGGCACCGGGGAGCTGTTTTTT.